This TCR beta chain was sequenced in a study of blood T cell repertoires in COVID-19. Trimming removed 8 bases at V and 5 bases at J, with 19 bases between. The germline gives CDR1 MDHEN, CDR2 SYDVKM. The CDR3 length is 15 residues. The table came from immunoSEQ multiplex PCR; TCRdb's copy has only in-frame clones and leaves some out. This sample yields tens of thousands of clones, of which roughly 80% are seen a single time; about 4.8% belongs to the top ten. This TCR was recovered from a woman older than 75 with active or convalescent COVID-19. The rearrangement joins TRBV28 to TRBJ1-5; possible D gene TRBD1, 5 bases. Material for sequencing was peripheral blood. CDR3 coding DNA: TGTGCCAGCCGGGACTTCCCGAATATGTATCAGCCCCAGCATTTT. Encoded protein: CASRDFPNMYQPQHF. The whole variable domain, remainder taken from reference TRBV28 and TRBJ1-5, is DVKVTQSSRYLVKRTGEKVFLECVQDMDHENMFWYRQDPGLGLRLIYFSYDVKMKEKGDIPEGYSVSREKKERFSLILESASTNQTSMYLCASRDFPNMYQPQHFGDGTRLSIL.